The 17 T cell receptor beta chains below were found in one sample sequenced in a study of response to subunit inactivated influenza vaccine. TCRdb called the RT-PCR reads again in MiXCR, with one record for every CDR3 protein. The data show some 640,000 distinct CDR3 sequences, roughly 14% seen once. The sequencing here drew on PBMCs from blood, taken about 14 days before vaccination. The receptors originated from a man between 45 and 60 years old who received an inactivated influenza vaccine.

The chain combines TRBV4-2 with TRBJ2-1, with 8 bases that match TRBD2. The germline gives CDR1 LGHNA, CDR2 YNFKEQ. V shed 1 base and J 8 bases; nucleotides not matched to a gene: 7. The CDR3 contains 15 residues. CDR3 region: CASSQASGSVDEQFF. The CDR3 DNA is TGTGCCAGCAGCCAAGCCAGCGGGAGCGTGGATGAGCAGTTCTTC.

This clonotype has a handful of counts. The V call is TRBV20-1, the J call TRBJ1-5; D not certain. The CDR3 loop spans 14 amino acids. Per the germline V gene, CDR1 is DFQATT and CDR2 is SNEGSKA (reference sequence). Trimming left V 3 bases short and J 6 bases short, with 15 bases between. Here the CDR3 DNA reads TGCAGTGCTAGGGAAAGCCGTGGGTTTCAGCCCCAGCATTTT. It codes for CSARESRGFQPQHF.

V gene TRBV2 combines with J gene TRBJ2-3; D not resolved. V lost 8 bases and J 4 bases, leaving 4 bases between the germline ends. CDR1 and CDR2 from the germline V gene are SNHLY and FYNNEI. This CDR3 is built from 10 residues. Here the CDR3 reads CASAADTQYF. In DNA form, the CDR3 reads TGTGCCAGCGCGGCAGATACGCAGTATTTT.

This clonotype was seen repeatedly, ten times or more. The gene calls are TRBV20-1 and TRBJ2-1, with D possibly TRBD2 on 5 matching bases. The CDR3 is 13 residues long. Trimming took off 3 bases at V and 5 bases at J, with 11 bases between the two ends. Germline CDR1 is DFQATT and CDR2 is SNEGSKA (reference sequence). The CDR3 reads CSARDLVHNEQFF. Here the CDR3 DNA reads TGCAGTGCTAGGGACTTGGTCCACAATGAGCAGTTCTTC.

The chain uses TRBV6-5 and TRBJ2-5, with D perhaps TRBD1 (6 bases). Trimming removed 1 base from V and 2 bases from J, with 8 bases in between. The CDR3 runs to 14 residues. Germline assignment: CDR1 MNHEY and CDR2 SVGAGI. CDR3 loop: CASSYFRGQETQYF. The CDR3 nucleotides read TGTGCCAGCAGTTACTTTAGGGGGCAAGAGACCCAGTACTTC.

A word on this clonotype: The DNA is omitted, as the CDR3 cannot be located on it reliably, and the CDR3 follows TCRdb's listing. The J gene is TRBJ1-4, the V gene TRBV25-1; the table's D call, TRBD1, has no DNA check behind it. Germline V gene data show CDR1 as MGHDK and CDR2 as SYGVNS. The CDR3 adds up to 17 amino acids, both ends counted. The CDR3 sequence: CASSSSGGGWSFEKLFF.

CDR3 protein: CASSLSVLTDTQYF. CDR3 nucleotides: TGTGCCAGCAGTTTATCGGTGTTGACAGATACGCAGTATTTT. This chain uses TRBV27 with TRBJ2-3; D uncertain. There are 14 residues in the CDR3. Germline CDR1 is MNHEY and CDR2 is SMNVEV (reference sequence). V lost 0 bases and J 3 bases, leaving 7 bases between the germline ends.

This clonotype was observed a handful of times. The chain carries TRBV6-1 and TRBJ2-3, with 13 bases aligning to TRBD2. Germline trimming cut 5 bases from V and 2 bases from J; bases unmatched to any gene: 4. The CDR3 spans 16 residues. Per germline, CDR1 MNHNS and CDR2 SASEGT. Here the CDR3 reads CASSKTSGGLTDTQYF. CDR3 in DNA: TGTGCCAGCAGTAAGACTAGCGGGGGGCTCACAGATACGCAGTATTTT.

In this sample, this clonotype turned up a few times. The CDR3 DNA reads as TGCGCCAGCAGCCAAGAGGCGGGACAGCGATACGAGCAGTACTTC. Translation: CASSQEAGQRYEQYF. The genes are TRBV4-3 and TRBJ2-7, with D perhaps TRBD1 (7 bases). Trimming cost V 0 bases and J 4 bases, with 13 bases left between them. Germline V CDR1 and CDR2: LGHNA, YSLEER. This CDR3 has 15 amino acids.

The chain uses TRBV11-1 and TRBJ2-3; D might be TRBD1 (6 bases). V was cut by 6 bases and J by 3 bases, with 16 bases left in between. This CDR3 contains 15 residues. From germline, CDR1 is SGHAT and CDR2 FQDESV (reference sequence). CDR3 coding DNA: TGTGCCAGCAGGCACCCCGACAGGACTACAGATACGCAGTATTTT. Residues: CASRHPDRTTDTQYF. Full variable domain (rest looked up from reference TRBV11-1 and TRBJ2-3): EAEVAQSPRYKITEKSQAVAFWCDPISGHATLYWYRQILGQGPELLVQFQDESVVDDSQLPKDRFSAERLKGVDSTLKIQPAELGDSAMYLCASRHPDRTTDTQYFGPGTRLTVL.

This clonotype was observed a few times. The chain links TRBV7-9 to TRBJ1-2; 7 nucleotides agree with TRBD1. Germline-derived CDR1 and CDR2 are SEHNR and FQNEAQ (reference sequence). The CDR3 contains 14 residues. The trim removed 4 bases at V and 6 bases at J, leaving 8 bases unmatched. The chain's CDR3 is CASSWGQGEDGYTF. The CDR3 nucleotides read TGTGCCAGCAGCTGGGGTCAGGGGGAGGATGGCTACACCTTC.

This rearrangement joins TRBV24-1 to TRBJ2-2; TRBD1 aligns across 7 bases. V was clipped by 7 bases and J by 3 bases; unmatched bases: 13. CDR3 length: 17 amino acids. Germline V lookup: CDR1 KGHDR, CDR2 SFDVKD. Here the CDR3 DNA reads TGTGCCACCAGCCCTCGATTAGGGGGCCCCGACACCGGGGAGCTGTTTTTT. Amino acids: CATSPRLGGPDTGELFF.

This clonotype occurred a few times. The V gene is TRBV11-2, the J gene TRBJ2-2, with a tentative D call TRBD2 (5 bases). The CDR3 has 14 amino acids. The germline V and J ends were trimmed by 5 bases and 6 bases, with 13 bases remaining between them. CDR1 is SGHAT and CDR2 is FQNNGV in the germline V gene. The CDR3 DNA reads as TGTGCCAGCAGCCCGACTACGTTGGCCGGGGAGCTGTTTTTT. Its translation: CASSPTTLAGELFF.

The J gene is TRBJ1-2, the V gene TRBV4-3; D unclear. The CDR3 totals 15 residues. CDR1 and CDR2 from the germline V gene are LGHNA and YSLEER. V shed 4 bases and J shed 4 bases, with 16 bases lying between them. This chain's CDR3 is CASSPQRQAVYGYTF. CDR3 DNA: TGCGCCAGCAGCCCCCAGCGGCAGGCGGTCTATGGCTACACCTTC.

This clonotype was seen at least ten times. The chain recombines TRBV29-1 with TRBJ2-1; D gene uncertain. The CDR3 sequence is 11 residues long. The germline V gene has CDR1 SQVTM and CDR2 ANQGSEA. V dropped 2 bases and J dropped 5 bases, with 4 bases sitting between them. The CDR3 DNA follows: TGCAGCGTTGAACCGGACAATGAGCAGTTCTTC. It encodes CSVEPDNEQFF.

The CDR3 bases are TGTGCCAGCAGCTCAGGGGTCCTACGGGGCTACGAGCAGTACTTC. It encodes CASSSGVLRGYEQYF. V gene TRBV6-1 combines with J gene TRBJ2-7, with D possibly matching TRBD1 (6 bases). This CDR3 contains 15 residues. Germline V CDR1 and CDR2: MNHNS, SASEGT. V gave up 6 bases and J gave up 3 bases, with 18 bases separating them.

This clonotype has a count of ten or more. The rearrangement links TRBV24-1 to TRBJ2-1; D might be TRBD2 (7 bases). V was shortened by 4 bases and J by 4 bases, with 16 bases between the two germline ends. The CDR3 spans 16 residues. CDR1 and CDR2 (germline): KGHDR, SFDVKD. CDR3 sequence: CATSDRAGDIYNEQFF. DNA of the CDR3: TGTGCCACCAGTGACCGGGCGGGGGACATTTACAATGAGCAGTTCTTC.